The clone carrying this T cell receptor (beta chain) was seen just once. These data are taken from a study of T cell responses to AZD1222 COVID-19 vaccine. Only in-frame clones appear in the TCRdb table, and some are missing; sequencing was by immunoSEQ multiplex PCR. The sample has under 200,000 clones; 80% to 95% are singletons. CDR1 SGHTS and CDR2 YDEGEE come from the germline V gene. CDR3 size: 13 residues. V was shortened by 7 bases and J by 0 bases, with 8 bases between the two germline ends. The clonotype originates from an adult in good health. This chain connects TRBV5-8 to TRBJ1-3; D not resolved. Sample: peripheral blood, taken on day 0 of AZD1222 vaccination. In DNA form, the CDR3 reads TGTGCCAGCTCCCCGGACTCTGGAAACACCATATATTTT. Translating gives CASSPDSGNTIYF.